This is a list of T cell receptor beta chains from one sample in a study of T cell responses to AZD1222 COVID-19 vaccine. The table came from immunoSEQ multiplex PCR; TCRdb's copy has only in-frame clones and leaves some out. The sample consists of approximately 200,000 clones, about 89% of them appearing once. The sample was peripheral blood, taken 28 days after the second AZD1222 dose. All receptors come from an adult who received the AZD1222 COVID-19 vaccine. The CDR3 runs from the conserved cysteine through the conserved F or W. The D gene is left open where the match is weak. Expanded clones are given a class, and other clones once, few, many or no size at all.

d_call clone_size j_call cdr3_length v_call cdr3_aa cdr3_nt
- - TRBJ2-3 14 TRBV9 CASSHGGPTDTQYF TGTGCCAGCTCGCACGGGGGGCCTACAGATACGCAGTATTTT
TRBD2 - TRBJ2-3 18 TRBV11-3 CASSLGLRSGSSTDTQYF TGTGCCAGCAGCTTAGGGTTGCGTAGCGGGTCTAGCACAGATACGCAGTATTTT
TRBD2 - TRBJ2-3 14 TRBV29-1 CSGGSGTSTDTQYF TGCAGCGGGGGAAGCGGGACTAGCACAGATACGCAGTATTTT
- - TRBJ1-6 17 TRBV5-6 CASSLSLQEVYRSPLHF TGTGCCAGCAGCTTGTCGCTTCAGGAGGTGTATCGGTCACCCCTCCACTTT
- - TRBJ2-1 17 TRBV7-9 CASSFPVGASSYNEQFF TGTGCCAGCAGCTTCCCAGTAGGCGCTAGCTCCTACAATGAGCAGTTCTTC
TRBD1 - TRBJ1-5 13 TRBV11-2 CASSFTGEGPQHF TGTGCCAGCAGCTTTACAGGGGAAGGGCCCCAGCATTTT
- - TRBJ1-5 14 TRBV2 CASSDYRVGQPQHF TGTGCCAGCAGTGATTACAGGGTAGGTCAGCCCCAGCATTTT
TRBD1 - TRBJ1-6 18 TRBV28 CASSPREGGPNYNSPLHF TGTGCCAGCAGTCCTCGTGAAGGGGGCCCAAATTATAATTCACCCCTCCACTTT
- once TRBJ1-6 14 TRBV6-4 CASRVNRDDSPLHF TGTGCCAGCAGGGTGAACAGGGACGATTCACCCCTCCACTTT
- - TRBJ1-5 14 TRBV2 CASREQGRSQPQHF TGTGCCAGCAGGGAACAGGGTAGGAGTCAGCCCCAGCATTTT
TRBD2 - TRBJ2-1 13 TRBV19 CASSWDYYNEQFF TGTGCCAGTAGTTGGGACTACTACAATGAGCAGTTCTTC
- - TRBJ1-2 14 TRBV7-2 CASSLMGGNYGYTF TGTGCCAGCAGCTTAATGGGTGGGAACTATGGCTACACCTTC
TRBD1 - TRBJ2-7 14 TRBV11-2 CASSFGTGFYEQYF TGTGCCAGCAGCTTCGGGACAGGGTTCTACGAGCAGTACTTC
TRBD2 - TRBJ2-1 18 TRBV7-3 CASSSNRLAGGRGNEQFF TGTGCCAGCAGCTCAAACCGACTAGCGGGAGGGCGTGGCAATGAGCAGTTCTTC
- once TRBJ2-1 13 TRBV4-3 CASPSQTYNEQFF TGCGCCAGCCCGTCACAAACTTACAATGAGCAGTTCTTC
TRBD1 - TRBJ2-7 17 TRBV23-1 CASSQSSGQGASYEQYF TGCGCCAGCAGTCAATCATCGGGGCAGGGGGCTTCCTACGAGCAGTACTTC
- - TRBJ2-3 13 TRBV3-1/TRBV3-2 CASSQTNSNTQYF TGTGCCAGCAGCCAAACTAATTCAAATACGCAGTATTTT
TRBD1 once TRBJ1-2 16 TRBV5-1 CASSSESPGQVFGYTF TGCGCCAGCAGCTCAGAAAGTCCGGGACAGGTGTTTGGCTACACCTTC
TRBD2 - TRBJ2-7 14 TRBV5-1 CASSLGTSYGEQYF TGCGCCAGCAGCTTAGGGACTAGCTATGGCGAGCAGTACTTC
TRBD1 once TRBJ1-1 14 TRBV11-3 CASSWTGAGTEAFF TGTGCCAGCAGTTGGACAGGGGCGGGCACTGAAGCTTTCTTT
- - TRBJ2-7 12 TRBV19 CASSEQGYEQYF TGTGCCAGTAGTGAACAGGGTTACGAGCAGTACTTC
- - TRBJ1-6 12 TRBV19 CASSIRGSPLHF TGTGCCAGTAGTATACGCGGTTCACCCCTCCACTTT
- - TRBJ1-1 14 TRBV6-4 CASNRRQMNTEAFF TGTGCCAGCAACAGGCGACAGATGAACACTGAAGCTTTCTTT
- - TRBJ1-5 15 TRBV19 CASHTGEGDNQPQHF TGTGCCAGCCATACGGGAGAAGGGGACAATCAGCCCCAGCATTTT
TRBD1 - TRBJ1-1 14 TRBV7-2 CASSFTGVNTEAFF TGTGCCAGCAGCTTTACAGGGGTGAACACTGAAGCTTTCTTT